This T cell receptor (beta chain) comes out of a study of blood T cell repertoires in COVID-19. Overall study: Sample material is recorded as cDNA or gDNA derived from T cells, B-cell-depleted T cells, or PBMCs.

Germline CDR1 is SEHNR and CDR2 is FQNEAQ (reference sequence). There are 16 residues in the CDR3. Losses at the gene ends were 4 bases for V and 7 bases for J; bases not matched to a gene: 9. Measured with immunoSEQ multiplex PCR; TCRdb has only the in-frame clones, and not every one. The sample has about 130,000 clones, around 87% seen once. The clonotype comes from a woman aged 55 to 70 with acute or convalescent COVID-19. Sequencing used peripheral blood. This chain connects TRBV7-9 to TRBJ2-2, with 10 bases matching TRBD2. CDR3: CASSSRLAGVGGELFF. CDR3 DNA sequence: TGTGCCAGCAGCTCCCGCCTAGCGGGAGTGGGCGGGGAGCTGTTTTTT.